The entry that follows covers one T cell receptor (beta chain) sequence. This clonotype was seen only once. Its antigen is not yet known. The input lacks base qualities; no much larger clone sits a single base away. One read alone provides weak support. This specimen comes from a study of CD8 T cells in Susac syndrome (dated by TCRdb to the late 2010s). Turning to the overall study: Of the Susac syndrome patients who were sequenced, roughly 6 had clinically active disease and 8 or 9 were in clinical remission. Repertoire sequencing was used to test whether CD8+ T cell activation and differentiation in Susac syndrome was antigen driven. At blood withdrawal, Susac syndrome patients were therapy-naive, treated with corticosteroids (with IVIg additionally given to some), or treated with IVIg alone.

High-throughput TCR beta sequencing profiled peripheral blood CD8+ and CD4+ T cells from healthy donors, Susac syndrome patients and multiple sclerosis patients. The Susac syndrome patients fulfilled recently defined diagnostic criteria for either definite or probable disease. Bulk CD8+ and CD4+ T cells were purified by magnetic negative isolation, whereas CD8+ TEMRA cells were enriched by FACS. Blood was drawn into EDTA tubes, processed within 24 hours, and PBMCs were isolated by density gradient centrifugation. PBMCs intended for TCR sequencing were cryopreserved in liquid nitrogen and thawed later in a water bath at 37 degrees C. A purity of at least 90% was achieved for sorted or isolated CD4+, CD8+ and CD8+ TEMRA cells. RNA was extracted with the RNeasy kit and 0.5 to 1 ug was reverse transcribed using random hexamers. The immunoSEQ multiplex PCR assay, which covers 54 Vbeta and 13 Jbeta segments, was used to amplify TCR beta CDR3 regions. To correct PCR amplification bias, a synthetic template baseline was used for both primer optimization and computational correction. In the paper's pipeline: Reads were annotated to V, D and J genes per IMGT and analyzed with immunoSEQ Analyzer, keeping only productive sequences. Clonality was computed as one minus Shannon entropy normalized by log2 of the number of productive unique sequences. Public and private clones were assessed among the 100 most prevalent clones of each patient and control. Clones were defined as Susac-specific if absent from the healthy and MS cohorts, from around 1,000 published viral clones and from other ImmuneACCESS disease sequences. TCRdb itself trimmed the public reads at Q25 with fastp, ran MiXCR and retained productive beta chains. Rows matching on CDR3 protein sequence are summarized as one entry with the most common DNA and genes. The V and J calls, along with clone size, are taken from TCRdb and not from the paper's own processing. Here the sample has about 180,000 distinct CDR3 sequences; roughly 94% occur a single time. The ten biggest clones cover about 0.1% of the sample.

Deletion took 3 bases off V and 1 base off J, with a span of 7 bases between the germline ends. CDR1 and CDR2 (SNHLY, FYNNEI) derive from the germline V gene. From its cysteine to its phenylalanine, the CDR3 spans 14 amino acids. Only the CDR3 portion is preserved as DNA: 42 bases, with reading frame beginning at the first base. Here is what the overall study found, with its caveats: In the CD4+ T cell repertoire of Susac syndrome patients, clonal expansion was not detected. The number of individuals in the TCR sequencing and HLA analysis was acknowledged as relatively small.

Sequenced sample: CD4+ T cells from PBMCs. The TCR was taken from a human donor with Susac syndrome. The sequence joins TRBV2 to TRBJ1-5; no confident D gene assignment can be made. The nucleotides read TGTGCCAGCAGTGAGGCTTCAAGCAATCAGCCCCAGCATTTT. It specifies CASSEASSNQPQHF.